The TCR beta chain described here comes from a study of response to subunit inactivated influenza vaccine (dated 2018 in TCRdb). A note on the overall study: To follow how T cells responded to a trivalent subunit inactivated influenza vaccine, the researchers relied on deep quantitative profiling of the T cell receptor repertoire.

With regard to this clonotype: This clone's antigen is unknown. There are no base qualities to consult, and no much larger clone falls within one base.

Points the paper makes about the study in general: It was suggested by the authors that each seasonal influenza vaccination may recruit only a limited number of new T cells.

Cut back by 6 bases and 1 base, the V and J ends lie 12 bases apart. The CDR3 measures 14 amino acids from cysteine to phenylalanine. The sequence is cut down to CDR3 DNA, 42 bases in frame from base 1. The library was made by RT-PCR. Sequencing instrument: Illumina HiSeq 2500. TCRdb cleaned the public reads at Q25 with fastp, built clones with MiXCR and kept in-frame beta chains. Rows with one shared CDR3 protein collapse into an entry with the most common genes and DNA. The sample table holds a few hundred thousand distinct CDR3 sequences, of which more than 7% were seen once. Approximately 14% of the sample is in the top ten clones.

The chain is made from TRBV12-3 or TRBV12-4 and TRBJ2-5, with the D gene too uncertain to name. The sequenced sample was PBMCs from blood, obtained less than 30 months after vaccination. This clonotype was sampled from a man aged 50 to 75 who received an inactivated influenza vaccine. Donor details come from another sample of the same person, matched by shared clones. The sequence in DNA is TGTGCCAGCAGCCCCACCGGCCCCCAAGAGACCCAGTACTTC. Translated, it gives CASSPTGPQETQYF.